One and the same sample provided the 30 T cell receptor beta chains below, sequenced in a study of blood T cell repertoires in COVID-19. The data were produced by immunoSEQ multiplex PCR, yet TCRdb's version contains in-frame clones alone and is incomplete. This table has about 220,000 clones, approximately 80% appearing once. The material sequenced was peripheral blood. These receptors originate from a man aged 25-40 years with active or convalescent COVID-19.

The CDR3 spells CSVRWGGGTEAFF. DNA of the CDR3: TGCAGCGTTCGATGGGGGGGAGGCACTGAAGCTTTCTTT. The chain carries TRBV29-1 and TRBJ1-1; TRBD1 might be the D (5 bases). V gave up 5 bases and J gave up 4 bases, with 14 bases separating them. The CDR3 loop spans 13 amino acids. Germline V gives CDR1 SQVTM, CDR2 ANQGSEA.

The chain combines TRBV12-3 or TRBV12-4 with TRBJ2-7; the match to TRBD1 covers 7 bases. J was trimmed by 3 bases and V by 8 bases; bases with no gene match: 7. This CDR3 contains 13 residues. The CDR3 nucleotides read TGTGCCAGCTCTATCCGGGACAGCTACGAGCAGTACTTC. It specifies CASSIRDSYEQYF.

The chain couples TRBV5-6 to TRBJ1-1, with a possible D match to TRBD1 (5 bases). Trimming cost V 2 bases and J 6 bases, with 8 bases left between them. Germline V CDR1 and CDR2: SGHDT, YYEEEE. There are 12 residues in the CDR3. The CDR3 coding sequence is TGTGCCAGCAGCTTCCGGGGGGCTGAAGCTTTCTTT. It translates to CASSFRGAEAFF.

The J gene is TRBJ1-2, the V gene TRBV10-2, with TRBD1 matching 9 bases. Germline CDR1 is WSHSY and CDR2 is SAAADI. V gave up 0 bases and J gave up 7 bases; unmatched junction bases: 6. The CDR3 length is 15 residues. CDR3 sequence reads: CASSESNRGRSGYTF. CDR3 sequence (DNA): TGCGCCAGCAGTGAGTCAAACAGGGGGCGAAGTGGCTACACCTTC.

This rearrangement joins TRBV12-3 or TRBV12-4 to TRBJ1-6, with 8 bases fitting TRBD1. Unmatched junction bases numbered 5, after V lost 5 bases and J lost 11 bases. The CDR3 covers 13 residues. CDR3 protein: CASSGQGDPPLHF. The CDR3 nucleotides are TGTGCCAGCAGTGGACAGGGAGATCCACCCCTCCACTTT.

This clone was counted once. This sequence joins TRBV9 and TRBJ2-5, with 11 nucleotides matching TRBD2. CDR3 length: 16 residues. Germline CDR1 reads SGDLS; CDR2 reads YYNGEE. J gave up 1 base and V 4 bases, and 6 bases lay outside the gene matches. The CDR3 loop is CASSSIAGGLQETQYF. Here the CDR3 DNA reads TGTGCCAGCAGCTCCATAGCGGGAGGGCTCCAAGAGACCCAGTACTTC.

The rearrangement links TRBV28 to TRBJ1-5, with 7 nucleotides matching TRBD1. This CDR3 is 16 amino acids long. J lost 4 bases, V lost 3 bases, and 9 bases had no gene match. Germline CDR1 MDHEN, CDR2 SYDVKM. The CDR3 reads CASSFSVRGRNQPQHF. CDR3 sequence (DNA): TGTGCCAGCAGTTTCTCCGTCAGGGGGAGGAATCAGCCCCAGCATTTT. Complete variable domain (other parts from reference TRBV28 and TRBJ1-5): DVKVTQSSRYLVKRTGEKVFLECVQDMDHENMFWYRQDPGLGLRLIYFSYDVKMKEKGDIPEGYSVSREKKERFSLILESASTNQTSMYLCASSFSVRGRNQPQHFGDGTRLSIL.

This chain links TRBV7-9 with TRBJ2-3; tentative D call: TRBD2 (7 bases). This CDR3 comprises 16 residues. Germline V gene sequence: CDR1 SEHNR, CDR2 FQNEAQ (reference sequence). Trimming left V 1 base short and J 6 bases short, with 17 bases between. The DNA for the CDR3 is TGTGCCAGCAGCTTAGTACGGACTAGGGGGGCTGATACGCAGTATTTT. Translation gives CASSLVRTRGADTQYF.

The rearrangement uses TRBV7-6 and TRBJ2-1; D might be TRBD2 (5 bases). V lost 0 bases and J lost 3, with 9 bases in between. This CDR3 contains 15 residues. Germline assignment: CDR1 SGHVS and CDR2 FNYEAQ. This CDR3 reads CASSLAVGDYNEQFF. The CDR3 nucleotides read TGTGCCAGCAGCTTAGCGGTCGGGGACTACAATGAGCAGTTCTTC.

DNA of the CDR3: TGTGCCAGCAGTTCACAGGGAGACTATGGCTACACCTTC. This codes for CASSSQGDYGYTF. V and J are TRBV6-2 or TRBV6-3 and TRBJ1-2; the D gene is possibly TRBD1 (6 bases). The V end lost 4 bases, the J end lost 3 bases, and 9 bases lay between the germline ends. The CDR3 extends over 13 amino acids. CDR1 is MNHEY and CDR2 is SVGEGT in the germline V gene.

This chain uses TRBV7-9 with TRBJ2-7; a weak D match, TRBD2 (5 bases). CDR1 is SEHNR and CDR2 is FQNEAQ in the germline V gene (reference sequence). The CDR3 has 14 residues. Trimming removed 4 bases at V and 7 bases at J, with 17 bases between. The CDR3 here is CASSSWTGVGEQYF. CDR3 nucleotide sequence: TGTGCCAGCAGCTCCTGGACCGGGGTGGGTGAGCAGTACTTC.

The J gene is TRBJ2-7, the V gene TRBV28; 9 bases align to TRBD1. Unmatched junction bases numbered 3, after V lost 6 bases and J lost 3 bases. Per the germline V gene, CDR1 is MDHEN and CDR2 is SYDVKM. CDR3 length: 13 residues. CDR3 protein: CASRDRGIYEQYF. In DNA, the CDR3 is TGTGCCAGCAGGGACAGGGGTATCTACGAGCAGTACTTC.

As for this clone: One end of the junction is discordant with germline, which a read error may explain. J is TRBJ1-3 and V is TRBV4-1; a possible D gene is TRBD1 (6 bases). CDR1 MGHRA and CDR2 YSYEKL come from the germline V gene. The CDR3 extends over 18 amino acids. CDR3 nucleotides: TGCTCCAGCAGCCAATCTCCCCTGGACGGGGGGCCTGGAAACACCATATATTTT. It is translated as CSSSQSPLDGGPGNTIYF.

The rearrangement joins TRBV4-1 to TRBJ1-2; 7 nucleotides line up with TRBD1. Trimming cost V 5 bases and J 3 bases; bases outside gene matches: 6. The germline V gene encodes CDR1 MGHRA and CDR2 YSYEKL. The CDR3 is 14 amino acids. CDR3 bases: TGCGCCAGCAGCTGGAGTCAGGGGGACTATGGCTACACCTTC. Translation gives CASSWSQGDYGYTF.

The chain links TRBV29-1 to TRBJ2-1; D gene unclear. The CDR3 totals 14 residues. CDR1 is SQVTM, CDR2 ANQGSEA, per germline. V was cut by 8 bases and J by 2 bases, with 16 bases left in between. CDR3 DNA sequence: TGCAGCCATTTACCGGAGCAGCCCTACAATGAGCAGTTCTTC. It yields the protein CSHLPEQPYNEQFF.

The rearrangement links TRBV2 to TRBJ2-1; D perhaps matches TRBD1 (6 bases). CDR3 length equals 14 residues. Germline lookup yields CDR1 SNHLY and CDR2 FYNNEI. V lost 6 bases and J 5 bases, leaving 14 bases between the germline ends. CDR3 protein: CASRGHGQHNEQFF. The CDR3 DNA reads TGTGCCAGCAGGGGACATGGACAGCACAATGAGCAGTTCTTC.

This clone was found a few times. This chain connects TRBV5-1 to TRBJ2-1, with 13 bases lining up with TRBD2. The CDR3 sequence is 16 residues long. Germline V gene lookup returns CDR1 SGHRS and CDR2 YFSETQ. With V trimmed by 0 bases and J by 7 bases, 4 bases remained unmatched. This CDR3 reads CASSLDPTSGRNEQFF. Written as DNA, the CDR3 is TGCGCCAGCAGCTTGGATCCGACTAGCGGGAGGAATGAGCAGTTCTTC.

The chain combines TRBV30 with TRBJ1-5, with a tentative D call TRBD1 (6 bases). The CDR3 length is 14 residues. The V end lost 1 base, the J end lost 6 bases, and 13 bases lay between the germline ends. CDR1 GTSNPN and CDR2 SVGIG come from the germline V gene (reference sequence). CDR3 sequence: CAWSDWGGAQPQHF. The CDR3 DNA reads as TGTGCCTGGAGTGACTGGGGGGGGGCTCAGCCCCAGCATTTT.

CDR3 region: CASSRDSWGNQPQHF. Here the CDR3 DNA reads TGTGCCAGCAGCCGGGACAGCTGGGGCAATCAGCCCCAGCATTTT. The rearrangement links TRBV7-2 to TRBJ1-5; 7 positions agree with TRBD1. After removal of 5 bases from V and 2 bases from J, the junction contained 6 bases not matched to a gene. The CDR3 is made up of 15 amino acids. Germline-derived CDR1 and CDR2 are SGHTA and FQGNSA.

V usage is TRBV11-2 and J usage is TRBJ2-3; 10 positions match TRBD2. Germline assignment: CDR1 SGHAT and CDR2 FQNNGV. V was pared by 2 bases and J by 4 bases, with 6 bases of the junction left unmatched. CDR3 length: 16 residues. In nucleotides, the CDR3 is TGTGCCAGCAGCTTACCCCCCAGCGGGGGGGCAGATACGCAGTATTTT. This sequence encodes CASSLPPSGGADTQYF.

The V gene is TRBV18, the J gene TRBJ1-4; D uncertain. Germline V gene data show CDR1 as KGHSH and CDR2 as LQKENI. The V end was cut by 3 bases, the J end by 4 bases, with 21 bases between. This CDR3 contains 18 residues. The CDR3 nucleotides read TGTGCCAGCTCACCCCCGGTGGGAGTCGTGGGGAGTAATGAAAAACTGTTTTTT. It encodes CASSPPVGVVGSNEKLFF. The full variable domain, in which reference TRBV18 and TRBJ1-4 provide the parts outside the CDR3, is NAGVMQNPRHLVRRRGQEARLRCSPMKGHSHVYWYRQLPEEGLKFMVYLQKENIIDESGMPKERFSAEFPKEGPSILRIQQVVRGDSAAYFCASSPPVGVVGSNEKLFFGSGTQLSVL.

V gene TRBV6-1 combines with J gene TRBJ1-2; D not certain. V lost 2 bases and J 7 bases, leaving 8 bases between the germline ends. Germline V CDR1 and CDR2: MNHNS, SASEGT. CDR3 length: 12 amino acids. The CDR3 protein is CASSEWALGYTF. The CDR3 coding sequence is TGTGCCAGCAGTGAATGGGCGCTTGGCTACACCTTC.

Here the CDR3 DNA reads TGTGCCAGCAGTCCGGACGACGGGGCCCAGCATTTT. The encoded protein is CASSPDDGAQHF. The chain couples TRBV28 to TRBJ1-5, with D uncertain. V lost 5 bases, J lost 11 bases, and 13 bases lay in between. The CDR3 is made up of 12 amino acids. Germline assignment: CDR1 MDHEN and CDR2 SYDVKM.

This rearrangement joins TRBV7-2 to TRBJ2-3; TRBD2 is a possible D gene (6 bases). CDR3 length equals 16 residues. V lost 1 base and J 0 bases, leaving 11 bases between the germline ends. The V gene's germline CDR1 is SGHTA and CDR2 FQGNSA. The CDR3 nucleotides read TGTGCCAGCAGCTTAGAAGGGGCGGGGAGCACAGATACGCAGTATTTT. Its protein product is CASSLEGAGSTDTQYF.

V and J are TRBV5-4 and TRBJ2-3, with TRBD2 identical over 7 bases. Germline V gene sequence: CDR1 SGHNT, CDR2 YYREEE (reference sequence). This CDR3 comprises 12 residues. Trimming removed 4 bases from V and 9 bases from J; junction bases left unmatched: 5. CDR3 in amino acids: CASSDTTSTQYF. The CDR3 DNA sequence: TGTGCCAGCAGCGACACGACTAGCACGCAGTATTTT.

V is TRBV19 and J is TRBJ1-5; 7 positions match TRBD1. V shed 5 bases, J shed 6 bases, and the junction held 1 base outside the gene matches. CDR3 length equals 12 residues. Germline CDR1 LNHDA, CDR2 SQIVND (reference sequence). The CDR3 region is CASSAGGQPQHF. Here the CDR3 DNA reads TGTGCCAGTAGTGCAGGGGGTCAGCCCCAGCATTTT.

The V call is TRBV6-2 or TRBV6-3, the J call TRBJ1-6, with D hard to call. The CDR3 consists of 16 residues. CDR1 and CDR2 (germline): MNHEY, SVGEGT. With 2 bases removed from V and 7 bases from J, the gap between germline ends came to 15 bases. The CDR3 reads CASSYRGNAPNSPLHF. Here the CDR3 DNA reads TGTGCCAGCAGTTACCGGGGAAACGCCCCAAATTCACCCCTCCACTTT.

This clone was recorded at least ten times. The V gene is TRBV5-4, the J gene TRBJ1-5; TRBD1 matches 7 bases. Germline CDR1 reads SGHNT; CDR2 reads YYREEE (reference sequence). The CDR3 contains 15 residues. Trimming at V came to 4 bases and at J to 6 bases, leaving 10 bases not matched to a gene. The CDR3 region has the DNA TGTGCCAGCAGCCGACAGGGTCCAGGTAGTCAGCCCCAGCATTTT. Its protein product is CASSRQGPGSQPQHF.

The chain recombines TRBV5-1 with TRBJ2-1, with 11 bases matching TRBD2. The CDR3 has 16 amino acids. Germline CDR1 SGHRS, CDR2 YFSETQ. J lost 5 bases, V lost 4 bases, and 8 bases had no gene match. CDR3 loop: CASSVSLAGGDNEQFF. The DNA for the CDR3 is TGCGCCAGCAGCGTGTCTTTAGCGGGGGGGGACAATGAGCAGTTCTTC.

The gene calls are TRBV6-2 or TRBV6-3 and TRBJ1-3, with a weak D call TRBD1 (6 bases). V was pared by 6 bases and J by 1 base, with 10 bases between. Per germline, CDR1 MNHEY and CDR2 SVGEGT. The CDR3 totals 14 residues. This CDR3 reads CASSRGISGNTIYF. The CDR3 region has the DNA TGTGCCAGCAGCAGGGGCATTTCTGGAAACACCATATATTTT.